The next 11 T cell receptor beta chains were all read from a single sample in a study of technical replicates of blood from several donors. Clones were read by immunoSEQ multiplex PCR, and TCRdb kept only the in-frame ones, dropping some. The sample records about 100,000 clones, 90% to 96% being singletons. Sequencing used T cells isolated from PBMCs. The receptor source for this set is a human donor in good health.

This rearrangement joins TRBV9 to TRBJ1-2, with 9 bases that match TRBD1. V gave up 2 bases and J gave up 4 bases; unmatched junction bases: 3. The length of the CDR3 is 14 residues. Germline-derived CDR1 and CDR2 are SGDLS and YYNGEE. The CDR3: CASSVGQGSYGYTF. The CDR3 DNA follows: TGTGCCAGCAGCGTGGGACAGGGAAGCTATGGCTACACCTTC.

V and J are TRBV10-1 and TRBJ2-5, with a tentative D call TRBD2 (6 bases). The CDR3 contains 14 residues. CDR1 is WNHNN, CDR2 SYGVQD, per germline (reference sequence). Trimming stripped 7 bases from V and 7 bases from J, with 19 bases between. CDR3: CASTTGTARATQYF. The CDR3 region has the DNA TGCGCCAGCACCACCGGGACTGCTAGGGCGACCCAGTACTTC.

The chain combines TRBV15 with TRBJ1-6; TRBD1 matches at 8 bases. Germline trimming cut 5 bases from V and 8 bases from J; bases unmatched to any gene: 8. The germline V gene encodes CDR1 LNHNV and CDR2 YYDKDF (reference sequence). This CDR3 comprises 15 residues. The CDR3 reads CATSLDRGWDSPLHF. In DNA, the CDR3 is TGTGCCACCAGCCTAGACAGGGGCTGGGATTCACCCCTCCACTTT.

The chain carries TRBV19 and TRBJ2-1, with 7 positions matching TRBD2. Trimming removed 5 bases from V and 1 base from J; junction bases left unmatched: 2. CDR3 length: 14 residues. The germline V gene encodes CDR1 LNHDA and CDR2 SQIVND (reference sequence). CDR3 loop: CASSDSGSYNEQFF. The CDR3, as DNA: TGTGCCAGTAGTGATAGCGGGTCCTACAATGAGCAGTTCTTC.

The chain joins TRBV6-5 to TRBJ2-1; 15 bases are shared with TRBD2. Germline V gene sequence: CDR1 MNHEY, CDR2 SVGAGI. This CDR3 contains 15 residues. The J segment lost 8 bases and the V segment lost 4 bases, leaving 3 bases of the junction unmatched. The CDR3 protein is CASSWTSGRAHEQFF. The CDR3 DNA reads as TGTGCCAGCAGTTGGACTAGCGGGAGGGCACATGAGCAGTTCTTC.

The gene calls are TRBV9 and TRBJ2-3, with a tentative D call TRBD2 (6 bases). Germline V lookup: CDR1 SGDLS, CDR2 YYNGEE. This CDR3 region has 16 residues. Trimming cost V 0 bases and J 5 bases, with 16 bases left between them. The CDR3: CASSVGLGGDGDTQYF. The CDR3 DNA follows: TGTGCCAGCAGCGTAGGGTTGGGGGGTGATGGAGATACGCAGTATTTT.

The chain combines TRBV10-1 with TRBJ2-5; tentative D call: TRBD2 (5 bases). Germline CDR1 WNHNN, CDR2 SYGVQD (reference sequence). With 2 bases removed from V and 3 bases from J, the gap between germline ends came to 7 bases. The CDR3 covers 13 residues. CDR3: CASSERGKETQYF. In nucleotides, the CDR3 is TGCGCCAGCAGTGAGAGAGGGAAAGAGACCCAGTACTTC.

CDR3 DNA sequence: TGCGCCAGCAGCCAAGCCATGGGGGGGCCAAGCTCCTACAATGAGCAGTTCTTC. Amino acid sequence: CASSQAMGGPSSYNEQFF. V and J are TRBV4-1 and TRBJ2-1; weak D call: TRBD2 (7 bases). The germline CDR1 and CDR2 sequences are MGHRA and YSYEKL. The CDR3 is made up of 18 amino acids. V was shortened by 1 base and J by 0 bases, with 16 bases between the two germline ends.

A single count supports this clone. This chain connects TRBV2 to TRBJ1-1, with a tentative D call TRBD1 (6 bases). This CDR3 has 12 residues. V dropped 3 bases and J dropped 8 bases, with 10 bases sitting between them. Looked up from germline, CDR1 is SNHLY and CDR2 is FYNNEI. CDR3: CASSDRGGEAFF. CDR3 bases: TGTGCCAGCAGTGATAGGGGGGGCGAAGCTTTCTTT.

This clone came up a few times. This chain uses TRBV19 with TRBJ1-2; D is undetermined. Per the germline V gene, CDR1 is LNHDA and CDR2 is SQIVND (reference sequence). Trimming removed 5 bases at V and 4 bases at J, with 20 bases between. The CDR3 has 16 amino acids. CDR3 loop: CASSYRPGAHLYGYTF. CDR3 sequence (DNA): TGTGCCAGTAGTTACCGTCCAGGCGCCCACCTCTATGGCTACACCTTC.

This clone has a handful of counts. The chain couples TRBV19 to TRBJ1-6, with D unclear. Germline CDR1 LNHDA, CDR2 SQIVND (reference sequence). The CDR3 spans 12 residues. V lost 4 bases, J lost 11 bases, and 9 bases lay in between. CDR3 in DNA: TGTGCCAGTAGTAGTCAGGCAACACCCCTCCACTTT. Translated, it gives CASSSQATPLHF. Using reference TRBV19 and TRBJ1-6 for the parts outside the CDR3, the full variable domain is DGGITQSPKYLFRKEGQNVTLSCEQNLNHDAMYWYRQDPGQGLRLIYYSQIVNDFQKGDIAEGYSVSREKKESFPLTVTSAQKNPTAFYLCASSSQATPLHFGNGTRLTVT.